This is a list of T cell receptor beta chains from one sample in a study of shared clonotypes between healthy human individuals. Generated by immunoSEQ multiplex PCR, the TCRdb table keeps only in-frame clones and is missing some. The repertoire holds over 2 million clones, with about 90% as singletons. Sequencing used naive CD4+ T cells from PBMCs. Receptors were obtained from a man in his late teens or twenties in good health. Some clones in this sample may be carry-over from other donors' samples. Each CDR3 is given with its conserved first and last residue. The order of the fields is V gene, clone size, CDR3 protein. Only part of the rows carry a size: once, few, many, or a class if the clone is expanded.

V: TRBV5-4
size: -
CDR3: CASSLGQGILNTGELFF

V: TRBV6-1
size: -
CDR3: CASSPLGDTGELFF

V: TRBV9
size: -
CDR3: CASSARQGWEQYF

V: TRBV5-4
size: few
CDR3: CASSSTGMVTGELFF

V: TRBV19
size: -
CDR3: CASSPTGSQNTEAFF

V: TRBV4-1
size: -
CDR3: CASSQPARDSGNTIYF

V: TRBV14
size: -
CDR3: CASSQEYSGANVLTF

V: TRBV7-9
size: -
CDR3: CASSSGLAGGNEQFF

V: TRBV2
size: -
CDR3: CANSQGVNTEAFF

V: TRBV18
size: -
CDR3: CASSQGQSNTEAFF

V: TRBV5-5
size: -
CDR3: CASSWDRVDEQYF

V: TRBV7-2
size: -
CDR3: CASSPPGFRNQPQHF

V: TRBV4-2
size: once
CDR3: CASSQRPPESGRARAYTQYF

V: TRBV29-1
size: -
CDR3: CSVDSTGEQYF

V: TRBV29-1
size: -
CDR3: CSVGGRVTDTQYF

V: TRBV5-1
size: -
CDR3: CASSGQFYEQYF

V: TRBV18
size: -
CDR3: CASSPPRGLSTEAFF

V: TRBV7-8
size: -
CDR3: CASSRPRDRARDTQYF

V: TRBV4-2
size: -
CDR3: CASSQERTGRGYTF

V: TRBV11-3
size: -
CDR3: CASSFNPTSGRDSSDEQFF

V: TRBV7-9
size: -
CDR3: CASSLDFTGELFF

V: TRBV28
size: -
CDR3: CASSLFRRGGTEAFF

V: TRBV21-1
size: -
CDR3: CASSTNKGENTEAFF

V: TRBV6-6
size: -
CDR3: CASKSRRSYEQYF

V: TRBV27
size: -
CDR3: CASSFTPGLAGVLERTQYF